Listed below are T cell receptor beta chains from one sample, sequenced in a study of T cell changes during pregnancy in multiple sclerosis. Sequencing used immunoSEQ multiplex PCR; TCRdb keeps in-frame clones, though not all of them. The sample carries 70,000 to 95,000 clones, about 93% recorded once. Material: peripheral blood, obtained in the first trimester of pregnancy. These receptors were obtained from a female donor with multiple sclerosis, enrolled in a pregnancy study. CDR3s leave out the opening cysteine and the closing phenylalanine or tryptophan. The D gene is left open where the match is weak.

d_call: .; v_call: TRBV7-3; cdr3_length: 15; j_call: TRBJ2-2; cdr3_aa: ASSSATDTANTGELF
d_call: .; v_call: TRBV5-4; cdr3_length: 14; j_call: TRBJ1-3; cdr3_aa: ASSLAGTLSGNTIY
d_call: TRBD1; v_call: TRBV29-1; cdr3_length: 10; j_call: TRBJ2-1; cdr3_aa: SVVRDSNEQF
d_call: TRBD2; v_call: TRBV7-2; cdr3_length: 12; j_call: TRBJ2-3; cdr3_aa: ATNTGGITDTQY
d_call: .; v_call: TRBV9; cdr3_length: 12; j_call: TRBJ2-1; cdr3_aa: ASSVVQGSNEQF
d_call: .; v_call: TRBV18; cdr3_length: 11; j_call: TRBJ1-1; cdr3_aa: ASSRGVDTEAF
d_call: .; v_call: TRBV6-5; cdr3_length: 14; j_call: TRBJ1-6; cdr3_aa: ASSYTEGLFNSPLH
d_call: .; v_call: TRBV6-5; cdr3_length: 12; j_call: TRBJ2-2; cdr3_aa: ASYDAGTAGELF
d_call: .; v_call: TRBV5-6; cdr3_length: 13; j_call: TRBJ2-3; cdr3_aa: ASSKGGSSTDTQY
d_call: .; v_call: TRBV25-1; cdr3_length: 12; j_call: TRBJ1-4; cdr3_aa: ASSVTGVNEKLF
d_call: TRBD1; v_call: TRBV6-5; cdr3_length: 11; j_call: TRBJ2-1; cdr3_aa: ASSQTGLGEQF
d_call: .; v_call: TRBV6-1; cdr3_length: 13; j_call: TRBJ1-5; cdr3_aa: AGGEPGVVNQPQH
d_call: .; v_call: TRBV15; cdr3_length: 12; j_call: TRBJ1-1; cdr3_aa: ATSRDQGVPEAF
d_call: TRBD2; v_call: TRBV14; cdr3_length: 12; j_call: TRBJ2-7; cdr3_aa: ASSQEWGGYEQY
d_call: .; v_call: TRBV20-1; cdr3_length: 9; j_call: TRBJ1-1; cdr3_aa: SARFSLEAF
d_call: .; v_call: TRBV29-1; cdr3_length: 12; j_call: TRBJ2-2; cdr3_aa: SVEAGTYTGELF
d_call: TRBD1; v_call: TRBV11-3; cdr3_length: 13; j_call: TRBJ2-3; cdr3_aa: ASSLVSGGADTQY